This TCR beta chain is from a study of T cell changes during pregnancy in multiple sclerosis. Method: immunoSEQ multiplex PCR; TCRdb's copy keeps in-frame clones and lacks some. The top ten clones hold around 1.5% of a sample with nearly 110,000 clones, roughly 90% of them seen once. CDR1 is LNHDA and CDR2 is SQIVND in the germline V gene (reference sequence). The CDR3 is made up of 16 amino acids. V shed 3 bases and J 2 bases; nucleotides not matched to a gene: 6. The chain combines TRBV19 with TRBJ2-3; the match to TRBD2 covers 9 bases. The specimen comprised peripheral blood, sampled after pregnancy. This TCR derives from a female donor with multiple sclerosis, enrolled in a pregnancy study. In nucleotides, the CDR3 is TGTGCCAGTAGTATGGGGCTAGCGGGGCCCACAGATACGCAGTATTTT. This encodes CASSMGLAGPTDTQYF.